This T cell receptor beta chain was documented in a study of synovial regulatory T cells in juvenile arthritis. TCRdb keeps only in-frame clones here, not all; method: immunoSEQ multiplex PCR. The sample data list roughly 9,200 clones. In the case of this clone: The antigen remains undetermined.

The germline V gene encodes CDR1 SGHDT and CDR2 YYEEEE. The CDR3 totals 16 residues. DNA is not on record. Study-wide results and limits: Compared with other blood Treg cells, inflammation-associated Treg cells had reduced TCR diversity. iaTreg TCR repertoires were largely private across patients and partially overlapped synovial Teff and blood CPL. Synovial Treg CDR3 sequences overlapped more with iaTregs than other circulating Tregs.

The rearrangement joins TRBV5-6 to TRBJ1-5. The sequence was obtained from a donor younger than 35 with juvenile idiopathic arthritis. Sample: Treg cells from blood. Subset described: remaining (HLA-DR-negative) circulating blood Treg cells. CDR3 in amino acids: CASSLAKGKSNQPQHF.